The sequence of this T cell receptor beta chain was determined in a study of blood T cell repertoires in COVID-19. At the level of the study: COVID-19 samples from acute and convalescent phases originated in the United States, Italy and Spain.

CDR1 is MDHEN and CDR2 is SYDVKM in the germline V gene. This CDR3 comprises 11 residues. The V gene lost 4 bases and the J gene lost 8 bases, with 8 bases spanning the gap. Original data processing: Reference gene primer amplification in the assay estimated nucleated cell counts. Using immunoSEQ multiplex PCR, the repertoire was profiled, and TCRdb retains in-frame clones only, with some absent. D and trimming were read from the DNA, whereas the V and J calls and clone size are those reported in that table. The table includes about 260,000 clones, 80% to 95% detected once. Patients at the Seattle site were enrolled during active infection and followed longitudinally.

The sample consisted of peripheral blood. The V and J genes are TRBV28 and TRBJ1-2; D gene uncertain. This receptor was identified in a person aged 18 to 30 with COVID-19, enrolled during active disease. This CDR3 reads CASSSGLGYTF. For the CDR3, the DNA is TGTGCCAGCAGTTCCGGGTTAGGCTACACCTTC.